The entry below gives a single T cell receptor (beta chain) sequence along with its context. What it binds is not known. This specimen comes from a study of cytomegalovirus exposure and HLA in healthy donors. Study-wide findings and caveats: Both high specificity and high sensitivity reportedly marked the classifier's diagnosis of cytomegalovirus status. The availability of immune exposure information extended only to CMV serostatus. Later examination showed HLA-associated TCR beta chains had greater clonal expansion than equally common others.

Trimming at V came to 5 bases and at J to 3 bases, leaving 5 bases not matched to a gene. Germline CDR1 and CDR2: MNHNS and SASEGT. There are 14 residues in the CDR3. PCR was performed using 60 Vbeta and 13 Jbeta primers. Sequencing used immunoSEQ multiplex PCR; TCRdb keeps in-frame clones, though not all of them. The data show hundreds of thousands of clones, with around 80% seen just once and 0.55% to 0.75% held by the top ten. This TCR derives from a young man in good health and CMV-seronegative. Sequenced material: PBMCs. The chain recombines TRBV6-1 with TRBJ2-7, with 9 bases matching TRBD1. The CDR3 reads CASSLGTGFYEQYF. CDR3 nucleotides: TGTGCCAGCAGTCTTGGGACAGGGTTCTACGAGCAGTACTTC.